This T cell receptor (beta chain) was sequenced for a study of technical replicates of blood from several donors. Germline V CDR1 and CDR2: SEHNR, FQNEAQ (reference sequence). The CDR3 contains 14 residues. J lost 2 bases, V lost 5 bases, and 3 bases had no gene match. TCRdb's copy holds only in-frame clones and misses some; the assay was immunoSEQ multiplex PCR. The table has about 66,000 clones, about 97% seen once. Sequencing was carried out using T cells isolated from PBMCs. The chain combines TRBV7-9 with TRBJ1-1, with 9 bases identical to TRBD1. The clonotype originates from a human donor in good health. Here the CDR3 reads CASSQGQGNTEAFF. CDR3 nucleotide sequence: TGTGCCAGCAGCCAGGGACAGGGAAACACTGAAGCTTTCTTT.